The subject of this entry is one T cell receptor (beta chain). The antigen is undetermined. Carried by the TCR beta cDNA libraries were unique molecular identifiers. From the PCR reads, TCRdb called clonotypes with MiXCR, one entry per CDR3 protein. Of 800,000 to 950,000 distinct CDR3 sequences listed, roughly half were seen once; the top ten hold 4.6%. This specimen belongs to a study of post-analysis software for immune sequencing data. Overall study context: The courses of disease that were included comprised relapsing-remitting, secondary progressive and progressive-relapsing multiple sclerosis. Whole-study results and caveats: The normalized Chao1 diversity of multiple sclerosis patients was significantly lower than that of controls. Patients used roughly five TRBV segments, including TRBV5-6, TRBV5-1 and TRBV20-1, more often than controls. Samples made in the same batch grouped tightly together by F measure.

J lost 13 bases, V lost 5 bases, and 12 bases had no gene match. The germline V gene encodes CDR1 SGHRS and CDR2 YFSETQ. CDR3 length equals 13 residues. This sequence originates from a girl under 18 with multiple sclerosis. The genes are TRBV5-1 and TRBJ2-1, with 7 bases lining up with TRBD1. Sequences were obtained from blood. The chain's CDR3 is CASSSGTDLDQFF. The CDR3 DNA reads as TGCGCCAGCAGTTCCGGGACAGACCTGGACCAGTTCTTC.